These 14 T cell receptor beta chains share one sample of origin, sequenced in a study of blood T cell repertoires in COVID-19. Assay: immunoSEQ multiplex PCR; the TCRdb copy retains only in-frame clones and omits some. The table shows 280,000 or so clones, with about 85% occurring only once. The sample taken for sequencing was peripheral blood. The receptor set was obtained from a human donor in a cohort sampled during active COVID-19.

The chain employs TRBV27 and TRBJ1-1, with D perhaps matching TRBD1 (6 bases). The CDR3 has 14 residues. Per germline, CDR1 MNHEY and CDR2 SMNVEV (reference sequence). V was shortened by 6 bases and J by 0 bases, with 11 bases between the two germline ends. CDR3 in DNA: TGTGCCAGCAGAAGGGACACTCTGAACACTGAAGCTTTCTTT. It encodes CASRRDTLNTEAFF.

This clone has only one observation. This chain's CDR3 is CASSLTRTSGSTDTQYF. The CDR3 region has the DNA TGTGCCAGCAGCTTAACCCGAACTAGCGGGAGCACAGATACGCAGTATTTT. The V and J genes are TRBV7-2 and TRBJ2-3; 9 bases align to TRBD2. Germline lookup yields CDR1 SGHTA and CDR2 FQGNSA. The CDR3 sequence is 17 residues long. V was pared by 2 bases and J by 0 bases, with 6 bases of the junction left unmatched.

The count of this clone is one. This chain uses TRBV18 with TRBJ1-1; 8 bases agree with TRBD1. Trimming at V came to 4 bases and at J to 5 bases, leaving 6 bases not matched to a gene. The CDR3 is made up of 14 amino acids. Per the germline V gene, CDR1 is KGHSH and CDR2 is LQKENI. The CDR3 spells CASSQTGVGTEAFF. The CDR3 DNA reads TGTGCCAGCTCACAGACAGGGGTTGGTACTGAAGCTTTCTTT. Looking up the rest from reference TRBV18 and TRBJ1-1 gives the full variable domain: NAGVMQNPRHLVRRRGQEARLRCSPMKGHSHVYWYRQLPEEGLKFMVYLQKENIIDESGMPKERFSAEFPKEGPSILRIQQVVRGDSAAYFCASSQTGVGTEAFFGQGTRLTVV.

A few counts support this clone. The chain has TRBV5-1 and TRBJ1-2, with D perhaps TRBD1 (6 bases). Trimming took 4 bases from V and 3 from J, leaving 10 bases between them. There are 13 residues in the CDR3. Germline CDR1 is SGHRS and CDR2 is YFSETQ. CDR3 amino acids: CASSREGDYGYTF. Here the CDR3 DNA reads TGCGCCAGCAGCCGCGAGGGGGACTATGGCTACACCTTC.

This clone was found once. The V call is TRBV11-2, the J call TRBJ2-5; the D gene is possibly TRBD2 (7 bases). The CDR3 is 16 residues long. The V gene's germline CDR1 is SGHAT and CDR2 FQNNGV. Trimming took 6 bases from V and 3 from J, leaving 20 bases between them. The CDR3 sequence is CASRGGGSGFKETQYF. The DNA of the CDR3 is TGTGCCAGCAGGGGAGGGGGTAGCGGGTTCAAAGAGACCCAGTACTTC.

The chain has TRBV4-2 and TRBJ1-5; D remains unclear. Germline assignment: CDR1 LGHNA and CDR2 YNFKEQ. CDR3 length: 14 residues. Trimming removed 4 bases from V and 5 bases from J, with 12 bases in between. The CDR3 DNA sequence: TGTGCCAGCAGCCGACGAGGGTCCTATCAGCCCCAGCATTTT. Protein: CASSRRGSYQPQHF.

This rearrangement joins TRBV21-1 to TRBJ2-7; TRBD1 reflects the table's D call only, with no check against the DNA. TRBV21-1 is tagged as a pseudogene. This CDR3 comprises 13 residues. The CDR3 DNA sequence: TGTGCCAGCGGATGGGACAGATCCTACGAGCAGTACTTC. It codes for CASGWDRSYEQYF.

The V call is TRBV4-1, the J call TRBJ2-1; 11 nucleotides line up with TRBD1. This CDR3 is built from 15 residues. J lost 2 bases, V lost 4 bases, and 1 base had no gene match. Germline loops: CDR1 MGHRA, CDR2 YSYEKL. The CDR3 spells CASSPGQGAYNEQFF. CDR3 DNA: TGCGCCAGCAGCCCGGGACAGGGGGCCTACAATGAGCAGTTCTTC.

CDR3 nucleotide sequence: TGTGCCAGCAGCTCGCCGGGACAGGGATATGAAGCTTTCTTT. Protein: CASSSPGQGYEAFF. V usage is TRBV7-2 and J usage is TRBJ1-1; 9 positions agree with TRBD1. The CDR3 runs to 14 residues. Looked up from germline, CDR1 is SGHTA and CDR2 is FQGNSA. The V segment lost 4 bases and the J segment 7 bases; nucleotides outside the gene matches: 7.

This chain links TRBV2 with TRBJ1-5; possibly TRBD1 for D (6 bases). The V gene's germline CDR1 is SNHLY and CDR2 FYNNEI. The CDR3 has 14 amino acids. Trimming stripped 5 bases from V and 5 bases from J, with 13 bases between. The CDR3 spells CASSPRQDHQPQHF. CDR3 coding DNA: TGTGCCAGCAGTCCTCGACAGGACCATCAGCCCCAGCATTTT.

This chain joins TRBV5-4 and TRBJ1-2; a possible D gene is TRBD1 (6 bases). The V and J ends lost 4 bases and 5 bases respectively, with 12 bases between them. The CDR3 length is 13 residues. CDR1 and CDR2 from the germline V gene are SGHNT and YYREEE (reference sequence). The CDR3 nucleotides are TGTGCCAGCAGCCCGACAGGCGAATATGGCTACACCTTC. Protein sequence: CASSPTGEYGYTF.

This CDR3 reads CASSPSPGTSGTYEQYF. As DNA, the CDR3 is TGTGCCAGCAGCCCGAGCCCCGGGACTAGCGGAACCTACGAGCAGTACTTC. The gene calls are TRBV11-2 and TRBJ2-7, with 11 nucleotides matching TRBD2. The V gene end was trimmed by 5 bases and the J gene end by 2 bases; junction bases not matched to a gene: 11. The CDR3 consists of 17 residues. Germline V gives CDR1 SGHAT, CDR2 FQNNGV. Together with reference TRBV11-2 and TRBJ2-7, the CDR3 gives the full variable domain: EAGVAQSPRYKIIEKRQSVAFWCNPISGHATLYWYQQILGQGPKLLIQFQNNGVVDDSQLPKDRFSAERLKGVDSTLKIQPAKLEDSAVYLCASSPSPGTSGTYEQYFGPGTRLTVT.

This clone was picked up one time. The rearrangement uses TRBV24-1 and TRBJ1-1; D unresolved. V was trimmed by 4 bases and J by 8 bases, leaving 7 bases between them. CDR1 KGHDR and CDR2 SFDVKD come from the germline V gene. This CDR3 has 11 amino acids. CDR3 nucleotide sequence: TGTGCCACCAGTGACTCAGCGGAAGCTTTCTTT. Its translation is CATSDSAEAFF.

The V call is TRBV7-2, the J call TRBJ2-3; D not resolved. The CDR3 covers 15 residues. Deletions cut 1 base from V and 2 bases from J, with 10 bases between. The germline V gene encodes CDR1 SGHTA and CDR2 FQGNSA. The CDR3 loop is CASSLVLVNTDTQYF. As DNA, the CDR3 is TGTGCCAGCAGCTTAGTTCTCGTAAACACAGATACGCAGTATTTT.